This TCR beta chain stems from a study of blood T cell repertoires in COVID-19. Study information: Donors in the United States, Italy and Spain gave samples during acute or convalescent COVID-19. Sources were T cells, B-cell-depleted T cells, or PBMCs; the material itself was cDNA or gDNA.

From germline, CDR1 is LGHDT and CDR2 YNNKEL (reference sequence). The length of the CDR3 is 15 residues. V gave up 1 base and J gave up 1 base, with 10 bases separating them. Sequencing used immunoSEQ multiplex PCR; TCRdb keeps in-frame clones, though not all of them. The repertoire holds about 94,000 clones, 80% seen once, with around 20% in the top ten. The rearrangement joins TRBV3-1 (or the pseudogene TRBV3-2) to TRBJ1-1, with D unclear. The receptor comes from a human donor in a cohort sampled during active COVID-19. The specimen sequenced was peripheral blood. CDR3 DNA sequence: TGTGCCAGCAGCCAAGGTGGGTCGGGGAACACTGAAGCTTTCTTT. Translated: CASSQGGSGNTEAFF.